Sequencing of this T cell receptor (beta chain) was carried out in a study of blood T cell repertoires in COVID-19. This CDR3 has 15 amino acids. Germline V gene sequence: CDR1 SGHNT, CDR2 YENEEA. Germline trimming cut 5 bases from V and 4 bases from J; bases unmatched to any gene: 9. Clones were read by immunoSEQ multiplex PCR, and TCRdb kept only the in-frame ones, dropping some. The sample consists of about 190,000 clones, more than 70% of them appearing once. The specimen sequenced was peripheral blood. This sequence originates from a woman of 80 years or more with active or convalescent COVID-19. The J gene is TRBJ2-5, the V gene TRBV11-3; 8 bases agree with TRBD2. DNA of the CDR3: TGTGCCAGCAGCCTAGCGGGTCTAGCGGGAGAGACCCAGTACTTC. Protein sequence: CASSLAGLAGETQYF.